This entry describes one T cell receptor beta chain. Its antigen remains unknown. This CDR3 is 16 amino acids long. Trimming removed 1 base from V and 5 bases from J; junction bases left unmatched: 7. From germline, CDR1 is SGHVS and CDR2 FNYEAQ. Using immunoSEQ multiplex PCR, the repertoire was profiled, and TCRdb retains in-frame clones only, with some absent. The sample shows 65,000 to 80,000 clones, approximately 81% of them seen only once. The source of the sample is a study of OX40 agonist ivuxolimab in advanced cancers. Overall study context: Ivuxolimab, an antibody that agonizes OX40 (CD134), was administered to the patients. Dose-escalation patients' cancers were hepatocellular carcinoma, melanoma, renal cell or head and neck cancer.

Whole-study results and caveats: Low normalized clonal expansion also occurred in some nonresponding patients.

The source was CD4+ or CD8+ T cells sorted from blood, collected in a trial of the OX40 agonist ivuxolimab. The rearrangement uses TRBV7-6 and TRBJ2-7; 11 positions match TRBD2. This receptor was obtained from an adult with an advanced solid tumor such as melanoma, head and neck, liver or kidney cancer. The CDR3: CASSLVIAGGPNEQYF. The DNA for the CDR3 is TGTGCCAGCAGCTTAGTAATAGCGGGAGGGCCTAACGAGCAGTACTTC. The full variable domain, in which reference TRBV7-6 and TRBJ2-7 provide the parts outside the CDR3, is GAGVSQSPRYKVTKRGQDVALRCDPISGHVSLYWYRQALGQGPEFLTYFNYEAQQDKSGLPNDRFSAERPEGSISTLTIQRTEQRDSAMYRCASSLVIAGGPNEQYFGPGTRLTVT.